The entry below gives a single T cell receptor beta chain sequence along with its context. This clone came up a few times. Its antigen specificity is not known. No clone much larger than this one lies a single base away; base qualities are absent. The cohort consisted of 600 or so healthy bone marrow donors. At the time of sampling, all cohort members were nominally healthy, though unrecorded immune exposures were likely present. The donor tested CMV seronegative, placing the donor among the 350 to 400 seronegative members of the cohort. A peripheral blood sample was provided by each donor, and peripheral blood mononuclear cells were used for TCR beta sequencing. Genomic DNA extraction from the blood cell samples was performed with the Qiagen DNeasy Blood Extraction Kit. This sample was included in a study of cytomegalovirus exposure and HLA in healthy donors (dated by TCRdb to the late 2010s). Study-wide context: According to an earlier analysis of 550 to 700 of the donors, 200 million or so T cells yielded 117 million unique TCR beta sequences and 250 to 350 Gb of sequence data. Roughly 300 gigabases of sequencing data and 80 million or so unique TCR sequences were included in an early release covering several hundred HLA-typed donors. Among the 398 genotyped donors, around 81% belonged to the genetic ancestry cluster associated with self-reported Caucasian donors. The study was designed to test whether signatures of past pathogen exposure could be identified by cataloging public T cell receptors. The study profiled the T cell repertoires of 666 subjects by immunosequencing and related them to cytomegalovirus serostatus. In addition to the first cohort of roughly 700 subjects, a separate validation cohort of around 110 different subjects was used. High-throughput TCR immunosequencing, statistical association of individual TCRs with disease status, and machine learning were combined to predict cytomegalovirus infection status. A later analysis re-analyzed previously published TCR beta repertoires from hundreds of donors and added high-resolution HLA genotyping to study TCR occurrence patterns. Rather than drawing on any new phenotypic data, the later analysis identified candidate immune exposures from TCR beta sequences and the way those sequences occurred across donors. To decide whether each TCR beta V gene segment behaved as functional or pseudogenic, an earlier analysis of some 580 of the donors relied on high-throughput TCR beta sequencing. Donor age, sex, ethnicity and CMV serostatus were compiled alongside the repertoire data. A later genetic analysis took genome-wide SNP genotypes for about three fifths of the 666 donors and used that subset as a discovery cohort. Every discovery cohort repertoire had been produced on one sequencing platform. Class I and class II HLA loci were covered by the typing at four-digit resolution. The number of donors typed differed by locus, with about 629-630 for A, B, C, DRB1 and DQB1, roughly 520 for DQA1, 600 to 610 for DPA1, and some 440 for DPB1. A handful of DR-DQ haplotypes were handled as single units for association and clustering because linkage in the cohort was strong. Across some 400 genotyped donors of the cohort, an average of about 240,000 unique TCR beta nucleotide sequences per donor were sequenced, and 15% to 20% of those sequences were non-productive.

Study-wide conclusions, independent of this receptor: When HLA alleles, especially DR and DQ, strongly co-occurred, TCR associations were difficult to assign to individual alleles. Because HLA typing was missing for some donors at each locus, association tests included only the typed subset. A cluster of highly shared sequence variants was judged likely to be a technical artifact of the sequencing pipeline. Roughly uniform sequencing depth across donors was assumed in presence/absence analyses, although this assumption may not hold. An earlier analysis of some 590 of the donors showed that most TCR beta V segments appeared in productive rearrangements either about 87% or about 30% of the time, which broadly matched IMGT annotations. Because counts were too low, some 17 rarely observed V segments, including chromosome 9 orphons, were left out of the earlier analysis of a few hundred of the donors. In vitro tests confirmed that a few of the cytomegalovirus-associated TCR beta chains recognize cytomegalovirus antigens. In a later genetic analysis, fewer N-insertions in productive TCRs were reported among donors in an Asian-associated ancestry cluster than the roughly 710-donor mean. An association between a missense DCLRE1C variant and V-gene and J-gene trimming of TCR beta chains was found in a later genetic analysis and replicated in an independent cohort. In a later analysis, around 15,000 TCR beta sequences were associated with specific HLA alleles at a false discovery rate of 0.05. In a later analysis, TCR association rates were found to vary across HLA loci, with the most associated TCRs seen for DRB1 alleles and the fewest for HLA-C alleles. Because the 87-base-pair reads could not distinguish some IMGT-functional V segments, including TRBV6-2 and TRBV6-3, those segments were excluded. Cytomegalovirus status was reported to be diagnosed by the classifier with high specificity and sensitivity in both the original and validation cohorts. While some public TCRs were present in many individuals, most TCR sequences turned up only very rarely across donors. In a later analysis, HLA-associated TCR beta chains were found to be more clonally expanded and to have lower generation probabilities than equally common non-associated chains. Immune exposure information for the cohort was limited to CMV serostatus. Linkage disequilibrium might explain the correlated functional status among segregating V segments, but an unknown experimental factor could not be ruled out. A later analysis reported that several top co-occurrence clusters appeared linked to parvovirus B19, influenza, CMV and Epstein-Barr virus. A total of fewer than 200 TCR beta chains were listed by the study as associated with cytomegalovirus. The authors suggested that the approach could potentially be extended to other disease states and immunological phenotypes. Most CMV-associated TCR beta chains appeared to be HLA-restricted in a later analysis, and the HLA associations seemed to be driven largely by CMV exposure. A further reported finding was that TCR beta sequences accurately predicted the HLA-A and HLA-B alleles for most subjects in the first cohort. In this cohort, only TCR beta chains were sequenced, and detectable features were limited by the absence of alpha or paired-chain data.

The germline V gene provides CDR1 SGDLS and CDR2 YYNGEE. V lost 6 bases and J lost 0 bases; the stretch between them is 12 bases long. The CDR3 runs 15 amino acids, cysteine and phenylalanine included. CDR3 DNA only is kept here, 45 bases in frame from base 1. The method behind the library was the immunoSEQ multiplex PCR assay. A mixture of 60 forward primers for TCR Vbeta segments and 13 reverse primers for TCR Jbeta segments was used in the multiplex PCR. The CDR3 region of rearranged TCR beta genes was amplified from genomic DNA with a multiplex PCR assay. The Illumina HiSeq System was used to sequence the amplified TCR beta libraries as 87-base-pair reads. In the original analysis: A later analysis counted about 80 million unique TCR beta chains across the 666 repertoires, and some 11 million of these chains were shared by at least two donors. Raw reads were error-corrected and collapsed into unique sequences by a nearest-neighbor algorithm in which closely related sequences were merged to remove PCR and sequencing errors. To assign V, D and J gene segments, CDR3 sequences were aligned to IMGT reference sequences. For a sequence to be retained, at least a six-nucleotide match to both a V gene segment and a J gene segment was required. Rearrangements were classified as productive when the CDR3 lacked stop codons and remained in frame with V and J, and all other rearrangements were classified as non-productive. Following IMGT convention, CDR3 was defined as the stretch from the second conserved V-encoded cysteine up to the conserved J-encoded phenylalanine. The earlier analysis of about 610 of the donors excluded sequences that lacked an unambiguous match to a single V gene segment. An earlier analysis of some 610 of the donors called V segments functional above 56.7% productive rearrangements and segregating when the between-donor standard deviation exceeded 5%. A statistical classification framework was developed to diagnose cytomegalovirus status using the catalog of TCR beta chain sequences. In a later analysis, TCR nucleotide sequences were compared against IMGT/GENE-DB human TR gene sequences so that V and J genes could be assigned. In a later analysis, CDR3 sequences and most-parsimonious VDJ recombination scenarios were assigned using the TCRdist pipeline. In a later analysis, each TCR beta chain was defined by its CDR3 amino acid sequence together with its V-gene family, and reads lacking a unique V-gene family were excluded. As a way to deal with suspected cross-contamination and a sequencing artifact, a later analysis dropped 592 nucleotide sequences that were highly shared and had low generation probability. In a later analysis, a clonal expansion index for each public chain was calculated from normalized within-repertoire ranks of inferred template counts. A later analysis computed generation probabilities with a VDJ recombination model fitted to out-of-frame rearrangements, and checked the results against IGoR. Hypergeometric tests were used in a later analysis to score TCR-TCR, TCR-HLA and TCR-CMV co-occurrence, with a repertoire-size bias correction applied to the TCR pairs. A later analysis estimated false discovery rates by permuting HLA or CMV assignments 20 times. A later analysis grouped co-occurring TCRs with DBSCAN, adding TCRdist sequence similarity when clustering within HLA-allele-positive subsets. Co-occurrence clustering excluded repertoires with fewer than 30,000 or more than 120,000 public chains, plus five with anomalous nucleotide sharing. The table comes from immuneACCESS by way of TCRdb, which keeps in-frame sequences with V and J called. Part of the clones is missing from these tables; in studies checked, under half for an unresolved V gene and the rest for unknown reasons. V, J and clone size are taken as reported in that table, and D and trimming were inferred from the DNA itself. The table for this sample lists about 180,000 clones; over 75% of them were counted only once. Of the sample, under 2.5% is held by the ten largest clones.

The sequenced sample consisted of PBMCs. The TCR comes from a man between 60 and 70 years old in good health and CMV-seronegative. The chain uses TRBV9 and TRBJ2-2, with an unclear D gene assignment. The bases read TGTGCCAGCAACCGACAAAACTCGAACACCGGGGAGCTGTTTTTT. Translated, this gives CASNRQNSNTGELFF.